The clone carrying this T cell receptor (beta chain) appeared a few times. The antigen is unknown. The sample belongs to a study of blood T cells in healthy people across ages. General study results and limits: The recorded TCR beta diversity per million T cells decreased in a roughly linear manner with age.

The total RNA that was extracted per sample amounted to at least 5 micrograms. Primed by a sample-barcoded 5' primer and a J-beta primer mix, a second PCR proceeded for roughly 7 to 12 cycles. TCRdb fed the 5' RACE reads into MiXCR, producing one record per CDR3 protein. This sample has 650,000 to 1,000,000 distinct CDR3 sequences, with roughly 35% found just once. V was shortened by 7 bases and J by 0 bases, with 22 bases between the two germline ends. The CDR3 is made up of 17 amino acids. The germline V gene encodes CDR1 SEHNR and CDR2 FQNEAQ (reference sequence). This sequence joins TRBV7-9 and TRBJ2-7; no firm D call. Sequencing was done on a sample of blood. This TCR came from a man between 18 and 35 years old in good health. CDR3 loop: CASTPSVAGTSSYEQYF. The CDR3 bases are TGTGCCAGCACCCCCTCCGTGGCAGGAACAAGCTCCTACGAGCAGTACTTC.